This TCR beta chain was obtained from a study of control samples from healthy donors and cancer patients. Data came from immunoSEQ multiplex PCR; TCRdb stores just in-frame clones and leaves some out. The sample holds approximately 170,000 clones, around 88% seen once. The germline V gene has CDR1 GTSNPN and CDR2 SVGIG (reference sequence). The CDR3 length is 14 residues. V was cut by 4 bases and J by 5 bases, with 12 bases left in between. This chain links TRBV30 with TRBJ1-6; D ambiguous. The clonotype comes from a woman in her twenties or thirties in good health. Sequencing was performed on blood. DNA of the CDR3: TGTGCCTGGAACCGGGCCACTAATAATTCACCCCTCCACTTT. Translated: CAWNRATNNSPLHF.